This T cell receptor beta chain is drawn from a study of blood T cell repertoires in COVID-19. Study information: Samples came from the United States, Italy and Spain, spanning acute and convalescent COVID-19.

V was trimmed by 5 bases and J by 4 bases, leaving 13 bases between them. Germline loops: CDR1 SGHTA, CDR2 FQGTGA. This CDR3 has 14 residues. Using immunoSEQ multiplex PCR, the repertoire was profiled, and TCRdb retains in-frame clones only, with some absent. The table lists around 300,000 clones, 65% to 90% of them singletons. The chain carries TRBV7-3 and TRBJ2-3; perhaps TRBD1 as D (5 bases). The sample consisted of peripheral blood. The sequence was collected from a human donor in a cohort sampled during active COVID-19. Written as DNA, the CDR3 is TGTGCCAGCAGCGCAAAATGGGGCGCAGATACGCAGTATTTT. It is translated as CASSAKWGADTQYF.